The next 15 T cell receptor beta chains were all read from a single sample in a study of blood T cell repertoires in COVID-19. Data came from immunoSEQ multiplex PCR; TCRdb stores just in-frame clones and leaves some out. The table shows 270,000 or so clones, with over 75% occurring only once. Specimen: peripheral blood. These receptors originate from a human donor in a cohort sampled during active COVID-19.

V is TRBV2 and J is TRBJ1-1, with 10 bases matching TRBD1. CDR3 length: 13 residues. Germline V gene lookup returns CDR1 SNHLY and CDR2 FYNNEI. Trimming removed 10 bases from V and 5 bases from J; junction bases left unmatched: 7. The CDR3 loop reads CATARQGATEAFF. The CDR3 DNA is TGTGCCACCGCTCGACAGGGGGCGACTGAAGCTTTCTTT. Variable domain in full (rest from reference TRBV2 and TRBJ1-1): EPEVTQTPSHQVTQMGQEVILRCVPISNHLYFYWYRQILGQKVEFLVSFYNNEISEKSEIFDDQFSVERPDGSNFTLKIRSTKLEDSAMYFCATARQGATEAFFGQGTRLTVV.

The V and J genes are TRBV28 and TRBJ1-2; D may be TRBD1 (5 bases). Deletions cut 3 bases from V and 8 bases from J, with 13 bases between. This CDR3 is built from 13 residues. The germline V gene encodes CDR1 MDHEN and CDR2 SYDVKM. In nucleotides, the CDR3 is TGTGCCAGCAGTTTGTTCAGGGTACGAGGCTACACCTTC. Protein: CASSLFRVRGYTF.

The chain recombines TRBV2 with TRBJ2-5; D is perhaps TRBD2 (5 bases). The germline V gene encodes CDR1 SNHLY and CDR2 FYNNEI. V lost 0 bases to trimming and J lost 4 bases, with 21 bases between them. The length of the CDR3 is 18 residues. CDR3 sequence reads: CASSEALSRDSTGETQYF. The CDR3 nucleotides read TGTGCCAGCAGTGAAGCGCTTAGTCGGGATTCGACGGGAGAGACCCAGTACTTC. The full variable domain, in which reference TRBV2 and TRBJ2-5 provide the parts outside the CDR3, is EPEVTQTPSHQVTQMGQEVILRCVPISNHLYFYWYRQILGQKVEFLVSFYNNEISEKSEIFDDQFSVERPDGSNFTLKIRSTKLEDSAMYFCASSEALSRDSTGETQYFGPGTRLLVL.

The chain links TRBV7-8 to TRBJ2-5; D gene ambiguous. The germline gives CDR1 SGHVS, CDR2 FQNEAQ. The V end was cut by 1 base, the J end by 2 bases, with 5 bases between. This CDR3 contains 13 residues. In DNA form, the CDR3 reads TGTGCCAGCAGCTTAGAACGGCAAGAGACCCAGTACTTC. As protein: CASSLERQETQYF.

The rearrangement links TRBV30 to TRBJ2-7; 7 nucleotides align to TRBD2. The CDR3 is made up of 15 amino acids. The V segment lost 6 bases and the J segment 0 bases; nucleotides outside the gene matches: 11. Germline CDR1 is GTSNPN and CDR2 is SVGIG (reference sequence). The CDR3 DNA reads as TGTGCCTGCCCCAAGACGGGCGGGGGCTCCTACGAGCAGTACTTC. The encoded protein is CACPKTGGGSYEQYF.

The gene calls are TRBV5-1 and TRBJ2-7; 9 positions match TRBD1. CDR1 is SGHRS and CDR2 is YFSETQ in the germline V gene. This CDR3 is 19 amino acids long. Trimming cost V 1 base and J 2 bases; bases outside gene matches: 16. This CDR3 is CASSLLISSGTGNTYEQYF. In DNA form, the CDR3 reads TGCGCCAGCAGCTTGTTAATATCCTCCGGGACAGGGAACACCTACGAGCAGTACTTC. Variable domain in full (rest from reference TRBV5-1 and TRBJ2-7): KAGVTQTPRYLIKTRGQQVTLSCSPISGHRSVSWYQQTPGQGLQFLFEYFSETQRNKGNFPGRFSGRQFSNSRSEMNVSTLELGDSALYLCASSLLISSGTGNTYEQYFGPGTRLTVT.

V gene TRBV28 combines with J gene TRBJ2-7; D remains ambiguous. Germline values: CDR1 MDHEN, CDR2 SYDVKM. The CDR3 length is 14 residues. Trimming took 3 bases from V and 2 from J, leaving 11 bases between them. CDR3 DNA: TGTGCCAGCAGTTTCGGTGGTCTAACCTACGAGCAGTACTTC. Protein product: CASSFGGLTYEQYF.

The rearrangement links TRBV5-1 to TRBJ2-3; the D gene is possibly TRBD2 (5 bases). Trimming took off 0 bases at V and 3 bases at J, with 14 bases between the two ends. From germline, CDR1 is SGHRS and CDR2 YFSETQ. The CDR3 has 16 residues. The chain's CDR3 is CASSLAGTRGTDTQYF. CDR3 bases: TGCGCCAGCAGCTTGGCGGGCACTAGAGGAACAGATACGCAGTATTTT.

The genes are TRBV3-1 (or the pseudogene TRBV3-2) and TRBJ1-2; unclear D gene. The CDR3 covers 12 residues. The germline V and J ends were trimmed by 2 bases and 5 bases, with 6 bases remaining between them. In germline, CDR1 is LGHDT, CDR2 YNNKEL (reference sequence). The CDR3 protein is CASSQTTYGYTF. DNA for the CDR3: TGTGCCAGCAGCCAAACTACTTATGGCTACACCTTC.

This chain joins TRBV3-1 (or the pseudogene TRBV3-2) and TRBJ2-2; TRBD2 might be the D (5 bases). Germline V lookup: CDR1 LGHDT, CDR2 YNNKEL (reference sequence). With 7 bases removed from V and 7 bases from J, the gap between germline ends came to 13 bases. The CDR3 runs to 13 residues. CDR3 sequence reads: CASTPTGIGELFF. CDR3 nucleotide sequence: TGTGCCAGCACCCCAACGGGGATCGGGGAGCTGTTTTTT.

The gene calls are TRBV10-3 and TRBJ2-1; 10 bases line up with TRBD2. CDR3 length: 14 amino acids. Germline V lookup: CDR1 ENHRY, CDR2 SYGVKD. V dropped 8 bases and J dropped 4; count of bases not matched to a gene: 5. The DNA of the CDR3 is TGTGCCATCGGATGGACTAGCGGTTACAATGAGCAGTTCTTC. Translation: CAIGWTSGYNEQFF.

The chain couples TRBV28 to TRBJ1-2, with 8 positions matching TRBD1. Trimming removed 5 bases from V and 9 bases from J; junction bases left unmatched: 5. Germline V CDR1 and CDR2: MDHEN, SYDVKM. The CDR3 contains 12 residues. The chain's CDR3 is CASSQRDRSYTF. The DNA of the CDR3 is TGTGCCAGCAGTCAAAGGGACAGGAGCTACACCTTC.

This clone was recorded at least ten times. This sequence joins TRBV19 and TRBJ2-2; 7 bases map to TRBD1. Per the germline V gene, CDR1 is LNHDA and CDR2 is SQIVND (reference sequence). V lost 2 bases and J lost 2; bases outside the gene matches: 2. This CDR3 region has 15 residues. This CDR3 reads CASSIKGGNTGELFF. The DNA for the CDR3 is TGTGCCAGTAGTATAAAAGGGGGCAACACCGGGGAGCTGTTTTTT.

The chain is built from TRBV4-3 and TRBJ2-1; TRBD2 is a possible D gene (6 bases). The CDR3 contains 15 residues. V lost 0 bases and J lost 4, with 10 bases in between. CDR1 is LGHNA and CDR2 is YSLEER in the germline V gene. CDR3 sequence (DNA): TGCGCCAGCAGCCAAGACTACGGAGGGTACAATGAGCAGTTCTTC. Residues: CASSQDYGGYNEQFF.

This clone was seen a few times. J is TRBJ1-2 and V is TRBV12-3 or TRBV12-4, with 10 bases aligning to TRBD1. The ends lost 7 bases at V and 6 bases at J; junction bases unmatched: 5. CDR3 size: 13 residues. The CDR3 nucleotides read TGTGCCAGCACCCCAGACAGGGGGCATGGCTACACCTTC. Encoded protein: CASTPDRGHGYTF.